These 32 T cell receptor beta chains originate from one sample sequenced in a study of blood T cell repertoires in COVID-19. Data came from immunoSEQ multiplex PCR; TCRdb stores just in-frame clones and leaves some out. The sample holds 150,000 to 200,000 clones, 70% to 90% seen once. Material for sequencing was peripheral blood. These receptor sequences come from a woman aged 80 or older in a cohort sampled during active or convalescent COVID-19.

This sequence joins TRBV2 and TRBJ1-5; D remains unclear. The CDR3 contains 13 residues. V was cut by 9 bases and J by 4 bases, with 13 bases left in between. In germline, CDR1 is SNHLY, CDR2 FYNNEI. The CDR3 is CASCGRRNQPQHF. The CDR3 DNA reads as TGTGCCAGTTGCGGACGGAGGAATCAGCCCCAGCATTTT.

The V call is TRBV7-9, the J call TRBJ2-2, with D possibly matching TRBD2 (6 bases). The CDR3 is 16 amino acids. Germline V gene lookup returns CDR1 SEHNR and CDR2 FQNEAQ (reference sequence). With 5 bases removed from V and 3 bases from J, the gap between germline ends came to 16 bases. The CDR3 DNA reads TGTGCCAGCAGCCTACCGCTTAGCGGATACACCGGGGAGCTGTTTTTT. Protein sequence: CASSLPLSGYTGELFF.

This chain joins TRBV19 and TRBJ2-3; TRBD1 aligns across 9 bases. From germline, CDR1 is LNHDA and CDR2 SQIVND (reference sequence). With 5 bases clipped from V and 4 bases from J, the junction kept 4 bases outside the gene matches. This CDR3 is built from 14 residues. The CDR3 DNA follows: TGTGCCAGTAGTGCGGGACAGGGTTCAGATACGCAGTATTTT. This codes for CASSAGQGSDTQYF.

The V gene is TRBV29-1, the J gene TRBJ2-7; 13 positions match TRBD2. Germline lookup yields CDR1 SQVTM and CDR2 ANQGSEA. J lost 1 base, V lost 3 bases, and 12 bases had no gene match. The CDR3 spans 18 residues. CDR3 amino acids: CSVDLALRTSGSSYEQYV. The CDR3 nucleotides read TGCAGCGTTGACCTGGCCCTTAGGACTAGCGGGAGTTCCTACGAGCAGTACGTC.

V gene TRBV7-9 combines with J gene TRBJ1-2, with D possibly TRBD1 on 5 matching bases. Germline CDR1 and CDR2: SEHNR and FQNEAQ (reference sequence). Deletions cut 6 bases from V and 8 bases from J, with 16 bases between. This CDR3 is 13 amino acids long. The CDR3 region has the DNA TGTGCCAGCAGTCTCGGCAGGGTTATAGGCTACACCTTC. This sequence encodes CASSLGRVIGYTF.

The rearrangement uses TRBV5-1 and TRBJ1-2; D is possibly TRBD1 (5 bases). The germline CDR1 and CDR2 sequences are SGHRS and YFSETQ. V was cut by 3 bases and J by 0 bases, with 6 bases left in between. The CDR3 spans 13 residues. In DNA, the CDR3 is TGCGCCAGCAGCTGGGGGGCTAACTATGGCTACACCTTC. It encodes CASSWGANYGYTF.

This clone was observed at least ten times. The chain couples TRBV5-1 to TRBJ2-7, with TRBD2 matching 13 bases. The germline V gene encodes CDR1 SGHRS and CDR2 YFSETQ. The CDR3 covers 17 residues. V dropped 4 bases and J dropped 5; count of bases not matched to a gene: 12. The CDR3 loop is CASSTDTSGRALNEQYV. CDR3 nucleotide sequence: TGCGCCAGCAGCACGGATACTAGCGGGAGGGCCTTAAACGAGCAGTACGTC.

J is TRBJ2-3 and V is TRBV6-5; perhaps TRBD2 as D (6 bases). There are 14 residues in the CDR3. V lost 6 bases to trimming and J lost 1 base, with 11 bases between them. Germline V lookup: CDR1 MNHEY, CDR2 SVGAGI. CDR3 protein: CASSPGLRTDTQYF. CDR3 sequence (DNA): TGTGCCAGCAGCCCGGGACTGCGCACAGATACGCAGTATTTT.

The chain couples TRBV24-1 to TRBJ2-7; 14 nucleotides agree with TRBD2. The CDR3 is 17 amino acids. Germline values: CDR1 KGHDR, CDR2 SFDVKD. With V trimmed by 8 bases and J by 0 bases, 8 bases remained unmatched. The CDR3 nucleotides read TGTGCCACCATACGATCGGGACTAGCGGGAGTCTCCTACGAGCAGTACGTC. It translates to CATIRSGLAGVSYEQYV.

The J gene is TRBJ2-7, the V gene TRBV7-2, with 9 bases aligning to TRBD1. The CDR3 has 15 residues. V dropped 5 bases and J dropped 2; count of bases not matched to a gene: 7. Per germline, CDR1 SGHTA and CDR2 FQGNSA. Here the CDR3 DNA reads TGTGCCAGCAGCCCAGGGACAGGGAGAACCTACGAGCAGTACTTC. This sequence encodes CASSPGTGRTYEQYF.

The chain recombines TRBV7-2 with TRBJ2-5; D is unclear. Between the trimmed V and J ends, which lost 6 bases and 0 bases, there was a span of 17 bases. The germline V gene encodes CDR1 SGHTA and CDR2 FQGNSA. The CDR3 is 16 residues long. The DNA for the CDR3 is TGTGCCAGCAGTGCTACCGGGTTCAGTTACCAAGAGACCCAGTACTTC. Translation: CASSATGFSYQETQYF.

The chain couples TRBV13 to TRBJ2-7; TRBD1 agrees at 7 bases. This CDR3 is 14 amino acids long. Per the germline V gene, CDR1 is PRHDT and CDR2 is FYEKMQ (reference sequence). V lost 0 bases, J lost 2 bases, and 1 base stayed unmatched. The CDR3 DNA is TGTGCCAGCAGCTTAGGTGGGACAGCCTACGAGCAGTACGTC. Its translation: CASSLGGTAYEQYV.

This clone was picked up one time. The chain is built from TRBV27 and TRBJ2-3, with 7 bases matching TRBD1. In germline, CDR1 is MNHEY, CDR2 SMNVEV (reference sequence). The CDR3 consists of 14 residues. V trimming: 8 bases; J trimming: 1 base; junction bases outside the gene matches: 6. The CDR3 loop reads CASGSTGGTDTQYF. The CDR3 DNA follows: TGTGCCAGCGGTTCTACAGGGGGCACAGATACGCAGTATTTT.

The rearrangement uses TRBV7-7 and TRBJ2-2; 10 positions match TRBD1. Germline V gene sequence: CDR1 SSHAT, CDR2 FNYEAQ (reference sequence). V was pared by 5 bases and J by 4 bases, with 7 bases of the junction left unmatched. This CDR3 region has 16 residues. CDR3 amino acids: CASSPGQGGITGELFF. The CDR3 nucleotides are TGTGCCAGCAGCCCCGGACAGGGGGGTATCACCGGGGAGCTGTTTTTT.

The rearrangement links TRBV11-2 to TRBJ1-2, with 10 bases identical to TRBD1. V lost 1 base and J lost 2; bases outside the gene matches: 7. The CDR3 is made up of 17 amino acids. CDR1 is SGHAT, CDR2 FQNNGV, per germline. The CDR3 DNA sequence: TGTGCCAGCAGCTTAGTGACAGGGGGCGCGGGGAACTATGGCTACACCTTC. Residues: CASSLVTGGAGNYGYTF.

This sequence joins TRBV5-1 and TRBJ1-1; 9 bases align to TRBD1. CDR1 SGHRS and CDR2 YFSETQ come from the germline V gene. The V segment lost 4 bases and the J segment 8 bases; nucleotides outside the gene matches: 9. This CDR3 has 14 amino acids. For the CDR3, the DNA is TGCGCCAGCAGCCCGATCCACACAGGGGGCGAAGCTTTCTTT. This translates into CASSPIHTGGEAFF.

The chain recombines TRBV21-1 with TRBJ1-1. TRBV21-1 counts as a pseudogene. This CDR3 has 14 residues. DNA of the CDR3: TGTGCCAGCAGTAAACGGGCGGAGAGGGAAGGAGCTTTCTTT. As protein: CASSKRAEREGAFF.

The chain uses TRBV10-3 and TRBJ2-7; 10 positions match TRBD1. Germline values: CDR1 ENHRY, CDR2 SYGVKD. The CDR3 runs 15 residues. Trimming cost V 4 bases and J 3 bases; bases outside gene matches: 6. The CDR3 is CAISGTDRGLYEQYF. In DNA, the CDR3 is TGTGCCATCAGTGGTACCGACAGGGGGCTCTACGAGCAGTACTTC.

The genes are TRBV11-2 and TRBJ2-1; D might be TRBD1 (6 bases). Trimming shortened V by 5 bases and J by 5 bases, and 25 bases separated the two germline ends. Per the germline V gene, CDR1 is SGHAT and CDR2 is FQNNGV. The CDR3 runs 18 residues. The DNA for the CDR3 is TGTGCCAGCAGCCCCCGGTTGCGCAGGGGAGAGGATCACAATGAGCAGTTCTTC. This sequence encodes CASSPRLRRGEDHNEQFF.

The V and J genes are TRBV11-2 and TRBJ1-1; possibly TRBD1 for D (6 bases). From germline, CDR1 is SGHAT and CDR2 FQNNGV. This CDR3 has 14 amino acids. V was shortened by 1 base and J by 6 bases, with 12 bases between the two germline ends. The CDR3 here is CASSLGTVPPEAFF. DNA of the CDR3: TGTGCCAGCAGCTTAGGGACAGTCCCTCCTGAAGCTTTCTTT.

The chain recombines TRBV6-5 with TRBJ2-1; TRBD2 matches 8 bases. V lost 6 bases to trimming and J lost 9 bases; unmatched junction nucleotides: 7. The germline CDR1 and CDR2 sequences are MNHEY and SVGAGI. The CDR3 is 13 amino acids. DNA of the CDR3: TGTGCCAGCAGAGTAGGACTAGCAGGTGAGCAGTTCTTC. The encoded protein is CASRVGLAGEQFF.

The chain links TRBV9 to TRBJ2-2; D is unclear. Germline loops: CDR1 SGDLS, CDR2 YYNGEE. This CDR3 is 14 amino acids long. Trimming took 3 bases from V and 6 from J, leaving 12 bases between them. The CDR3 sequence is CASSARYEAGELFF. CDR3 in DNA: TGTGCCAGCAGCGCCCGGTACGAAGCCGGGGAGCTGTTTTTT.

The chain has TRBV28 and TRBJ2-4, with 7 bases matching TRBD2. The germline gives CDR1 MDHEN, CDR2 SYDVKM. V gave up 3 bases and J gave up 6 bases; unmatched junction bases: 5. The CDR3 contains 14 residues. CDR3 in DNA: TGTGCCAGCAGTTTGTCGGCGGGGGTAAACATTCAGTACTTC. It is translated as CASSLSAGVNIQYF.

The chain joins TRBV5-1 to TRBJ1-2, with 7 bases aligning to TRBD1. The CDR3 has 16 residues. Germline V gene data show CDR1 as SGHRS and CDR2 as YFSETQ. The ends lost 4 bases at V and 4 bases at J; junction bases unmatched: 13. The CDR3 sequence is CASSIVPGQTSYGYTF. The CDR3 region has the DNA TGCGCCAGCAGCATTGTCCCGGGACAGACTTCCTATGGCTACACCTTC.

The rearrangement uses TRBV6-2 or TRBV6-3 and TRBJ2-1, with D tentatively TRBD2 (6 bases). From germline, CDR1 is MNHEY and CDR2 SVGEGT. This CDR3 has 14 amino acids. Trimming left V 4 bases short and J 7 bases short, with 14 bases between. In DNA form, the CDR3 reads TGTGCCAGCAGTTTCGGCGGGATCGGGAATGAGCAGTTCTTC. Its translation: CASSFGGIGNEQFF.

The chain has TRBV15 and TRBJ2-5; TRBD1 is a possible D gene (5 bases). This CDR3 is built from 16 residues. The germline CDR1 and CDR2 sequences are LNHNV and YYDKDF (reference sequence). The V and J ends lost 1 base and 7 bases respectively, with 19 bases between them. The CDR3 sequence is CATSRASLGAGWTQYF. DNA for the CDR3: TGTGCCACCAGCAGAGCCAGCCTAGGGGCCGGGTGGACCCAGTACTTC. Variable domain in full (rest from reference TRBV15 and TRBJ2-5): DAMVIQNPRYQVTQFGKPVTLSCSQTLNHNVMYWYQQKSSQAPKLLFHYYDKDFNNEADTPDNFQSRRPNTSFCFLDIRSPGLGDTAMYLCATSRASLGAGWTQYFGPGTRLLVL.

This rearrangement joins TRBV30 to TRBJ1-5; 7 bases are a match to TRBD1. The V segment lost 3 bases and the J segment 3 bases; nucleotides outside the gene matches: 5. The CDR3 runs to 14 residues. Germline CDR1 is GTSNPN and CDR2 is SVGIG (reference sequence). The CDR3 is CAWSRDSANQPQHF. CDR3 nucleotide sequence: TGTGCCTGGAGCCGGGACAGTGCCAATCAGCCCCAGCATTTT.

The CDR3 loop reads CASSLLGGGPGGGYGYTF. CDR3 nucleotide sequence: TGTGCCAGCAGTTTATTGGGCGGAGGGCCAGGGGGCGGATATGGCTACACCTTC. The gene calls are TRBV27 and TRBJ1-2; 8 bases are a match to TRBD1. Germline-derived CDR1 and CDR2 are MNHEY and SMNVEV (reference sequence). The CDR3 runs 18 residues. J lost 5 bases, V lost 1 base, and 15 bases had no gene match.

The genes are TRBV29-1 and TRBJ1-2, with 10 positions matching TRBD1. Germline V gene sequence: CDR1 SQVTM, CDR2 ANQGSEA. CDR3 length: 12 residues. CDR3: CSLTGGRDGYTF. Written as DNA, the CDR3 is TGCAGTTTGACAGGGGGCAGGGATGGCTACACCTTC.

The chain couples TRBV28 to TRBJ2-6; 7 bases are a match to TRBD1. The CDR3 contains 17 residues. V shed 3 bases, J shed 2 bases, and the junction held 7 bases outside the gene matches. Germline V gene lookup returns CDR1 MDHEN and CDR2 SYDVKM. The CDR3 sequence is CASSFPLGTAGANVLTF. The CDR3 DNA reads as TGTGCCAGCAGTTTCCCCCTTGGGACAGCTGGGGCCAACGTCCTGACTTTC.

This clone was detected a few times. The DNA for the CDR3 is TGTGCCAGCATGTCGATCACAGAGAATGAAAAACTGTTTTTT. Translating gives CASMSITENEKLFF. The gene calls are TRBV27 and TRBJ1-4; D ambiguous. In germline, CDR1 is MNHEY, CDR2 SMNVEV (reference sequence). This CDR3 spans 14 amino acids. The ends were cut back, 7 bases at V and 5 bases at J, with 14 bases in the middle. Supplemented by reference TRBV27 and TRBJ1-4, the full variable domain reads EAQVTQNPRYLITVTGKKLTVTCSQNMNHEYMSWYRQDPGLGLRQIYYSMNVEVTDKGDVPEGYKVSRKEKRNFPLILESPSPNQTSLYFCASMSITENEKLFFGSGTQLSVL.

The rearrangement uses TRBV7-2 and TRBJ1-2; 9 bases are shared with TRBD1. Germline CDR1 is SGHTA and CDR2 is FQGNSA. This CDR3 region has 15 residues. The V gene end was trimmed by 5 bases and the J gene end by 7 bases; junction bases not matched to a gene: 11. CDR3 loop: CASSMTGGSTGGYTF. The CDR3 bases are TGTGCCAGCAGCATGACAGGGGGATCGACAGGTGGCTACACCTTC.